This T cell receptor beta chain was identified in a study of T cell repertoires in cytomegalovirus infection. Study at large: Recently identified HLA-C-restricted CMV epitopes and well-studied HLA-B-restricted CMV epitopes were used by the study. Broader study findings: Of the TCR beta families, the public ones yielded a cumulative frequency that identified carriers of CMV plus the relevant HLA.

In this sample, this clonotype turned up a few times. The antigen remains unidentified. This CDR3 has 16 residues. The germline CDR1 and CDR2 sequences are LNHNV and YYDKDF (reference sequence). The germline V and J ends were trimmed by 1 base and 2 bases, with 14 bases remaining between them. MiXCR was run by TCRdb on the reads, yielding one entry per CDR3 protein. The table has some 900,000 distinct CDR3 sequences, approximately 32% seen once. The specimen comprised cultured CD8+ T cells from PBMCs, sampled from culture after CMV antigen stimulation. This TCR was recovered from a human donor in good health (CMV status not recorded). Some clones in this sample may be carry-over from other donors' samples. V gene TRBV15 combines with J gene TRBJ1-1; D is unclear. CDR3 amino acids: CATSRGTRGRNTEAFF. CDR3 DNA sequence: TGTGCCACCAGCAGAGGTACGCGTGGGAGAAACACTGAAGCTTTCTTT.